This T cell receptor beta chain derives from a study of cytomegalovirus exposure and HLA in healthy donors. Study-level findings and limits: In vitro checks showed that a few CMV-associated chains really do target CMV antigens. Later analysis found that TCR beta chains associated with HLA were more clonally expanded than other, equally common chains. Previous analysis showed most TCR beta V segments were productive about 87% or about 30% of the time.

Healthy bone marrow donors made up the donors. 13 Jbeta primers and 60 Vbeta primers were used for the PCR. Clones were read by immunoSEQ multiplex PCR, and TCRdb kept only the in-frame ones, dropping some. The sample has about 200,000 clones, around 77% seen once. Comments on this clone: No antigen is known for it. One end of the junction does not line up with germline, which may come from a read error.

In germline, CDR1 is SQVTM, CDR2 ANQGSEA. The CDR3 extends over 13 amino acids. Sequencing input: PBMCs. The sequence derives from a woman in her twenties or thirties in good health and CMV-seronegative. V and J are TRBV29-1 and TRBJ1-2; TRBD1 matches at 7 bases. The CDR3 DNA reads as TGCAGCGTTAAGACAGGGCGGAACTATGGCTACCCCTTC. This gives the protein CSVKTGRNYGYPF.